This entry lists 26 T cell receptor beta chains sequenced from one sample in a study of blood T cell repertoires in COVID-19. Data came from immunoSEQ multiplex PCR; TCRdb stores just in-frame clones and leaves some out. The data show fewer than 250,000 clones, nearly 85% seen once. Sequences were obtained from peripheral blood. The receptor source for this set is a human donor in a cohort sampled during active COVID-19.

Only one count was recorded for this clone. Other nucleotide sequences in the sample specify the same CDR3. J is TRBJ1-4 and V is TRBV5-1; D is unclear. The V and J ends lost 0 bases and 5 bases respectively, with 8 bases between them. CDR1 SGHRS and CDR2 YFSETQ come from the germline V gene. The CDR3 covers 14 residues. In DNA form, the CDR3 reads TGCGCCAGCAGCTTGGGACAAATAAATGAAAAACTGTTTTTT. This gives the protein CASSLGQINEKLFF. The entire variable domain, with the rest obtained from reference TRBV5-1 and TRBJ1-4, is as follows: KAGVTQTPRYLIKTRGQQVTLSCSPISGHRSVSWYQQTPGQGLQFLFEYFSETQRNKGNFPGRFSGRQFSNSRSEMNVSTLELGDSALYLCASSLGQINEKLFFGSGTQLSVL.

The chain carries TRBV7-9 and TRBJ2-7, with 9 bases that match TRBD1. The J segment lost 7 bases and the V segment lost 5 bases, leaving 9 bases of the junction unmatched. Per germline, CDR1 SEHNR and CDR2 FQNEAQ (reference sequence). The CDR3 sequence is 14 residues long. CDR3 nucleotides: TGTGCCAGCAGCCCTGACAGGGGGATAGGGGAGCAGTACTTC. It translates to CASSPDRGIGEQYF. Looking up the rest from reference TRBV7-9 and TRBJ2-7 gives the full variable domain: DTGVSQNPRHKITKRGQNVTFRCDPISEHNRLYWYRQTLGQGPEFLTYFQNEAQLEKSRLLSDRFSAERPKGSFSTLEIQRTEQGDSAMYLCASSPDRGIGEQYFGPGTRLTVT.

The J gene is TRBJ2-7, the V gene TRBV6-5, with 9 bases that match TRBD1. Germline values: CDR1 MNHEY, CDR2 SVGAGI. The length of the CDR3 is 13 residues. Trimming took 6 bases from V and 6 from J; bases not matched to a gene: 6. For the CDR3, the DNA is TGTGCCAGCAGAGACAGGGGGTTGGGCGAGCAGTACTTC. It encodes CASRDRGLGEQYF.

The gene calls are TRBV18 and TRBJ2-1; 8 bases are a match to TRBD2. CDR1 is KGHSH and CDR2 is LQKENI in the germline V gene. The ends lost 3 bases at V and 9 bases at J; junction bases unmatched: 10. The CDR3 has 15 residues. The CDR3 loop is CASSPPGLGAGEQFF. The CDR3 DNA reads TGTGCCAGCTCACCTCCGGGACTAGGGGCGGGTGAGCAGTTCTTC.

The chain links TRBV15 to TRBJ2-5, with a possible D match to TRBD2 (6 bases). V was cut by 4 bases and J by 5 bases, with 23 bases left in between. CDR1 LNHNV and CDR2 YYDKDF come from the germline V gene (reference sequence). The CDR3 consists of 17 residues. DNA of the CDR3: TGTGCCACCAGCATCCGGGTGAAAGCGGGTCGGGGGGAGACCCAGTACTTC. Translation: CATSIRVKAGRGETQYF.

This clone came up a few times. CDR3 loop: CASSEAGTGVYEQYF. The CDR3 nucleotides are TGTGCCAGCAGTGAAGCAGGGACAGGGGTATACGAGCAGTACTTC. The rearrangement joins TRBV6-1 to TRBJ2-7, with TRBD1 identical over 10 bases. Per germline, CDR1 MNHNS and CDR2 SASEGT. This CDR3 has 15 residues. Germline trimming cut 0 bases from V and 4 bases from J; bases unmatched to any gene: 3.

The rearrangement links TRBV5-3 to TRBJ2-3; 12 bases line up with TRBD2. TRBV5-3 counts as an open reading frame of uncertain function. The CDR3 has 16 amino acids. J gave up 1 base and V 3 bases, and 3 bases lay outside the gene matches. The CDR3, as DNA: TGTGCCAGAAGCTGTACTAGCGGGGGGCGCACAGATACGCAGTATTTT. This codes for CARSCTSGGRTDTQYF.

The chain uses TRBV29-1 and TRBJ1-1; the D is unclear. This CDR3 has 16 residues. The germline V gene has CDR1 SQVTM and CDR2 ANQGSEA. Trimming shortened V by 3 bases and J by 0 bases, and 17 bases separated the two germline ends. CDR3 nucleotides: TGCAGCGTTGATATCCGTCGGCCGACACTGAACACTGAAGCTTTCTTT. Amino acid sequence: CSVDIRRPTLNTEAFF.

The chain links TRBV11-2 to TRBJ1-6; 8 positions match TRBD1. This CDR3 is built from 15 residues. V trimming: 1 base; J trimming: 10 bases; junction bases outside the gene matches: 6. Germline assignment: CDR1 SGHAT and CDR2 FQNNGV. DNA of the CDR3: TGTGCCAGCAGCTTAGGGACAGGGATAGAATCACCCCTCCACTTT. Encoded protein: CASSLGTGIESPLHF.

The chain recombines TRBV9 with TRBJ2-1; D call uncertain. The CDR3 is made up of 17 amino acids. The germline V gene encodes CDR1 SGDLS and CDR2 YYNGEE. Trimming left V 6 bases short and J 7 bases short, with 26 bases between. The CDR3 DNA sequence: TGTGCCAGCAACGACGAGATGGAGTCGCGGCTAGAGAATGAGCAGTTCTTC. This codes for CASNDEMESRLENEQFF.

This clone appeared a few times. CDR3 sequence reads: CASSRHDGNSPLHF. CDR3 sequence (DNA): TGTGCCAGTAGTAGACATGACGGTAATTCACCCCTCCACTTT. The chain recombines TRBV19 with TRBJ1-6; D remains ambiguous. The V end was cut by 4 bases, the J end by 6 bases, with 10 bases between. The CDR3 consists of 14 residues. CDR1 is LNHDA, CDR2 SQIVND, per germline (reference sequence).

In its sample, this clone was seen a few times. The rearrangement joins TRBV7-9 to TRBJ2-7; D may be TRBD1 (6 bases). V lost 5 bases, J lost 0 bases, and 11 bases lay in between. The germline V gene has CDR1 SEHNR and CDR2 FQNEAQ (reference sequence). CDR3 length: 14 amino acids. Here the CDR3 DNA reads TGTGCCAGCAGCCCGGGACAAAGCTCCTACGAGCAGTACTTC. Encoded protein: CASSPGQSSYEQYF. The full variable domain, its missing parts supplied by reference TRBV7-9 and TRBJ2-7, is DTGVSQNPRHKITKRGQNVTFRCDPISEHNRLYWYRQTLGQGPEFLTYFQNEAQLEKSRLLSDRFSAERPKGSFSTLEIQRTEQGDSAMYLCASSPGQSSYEQYFGPGTRLTVT.

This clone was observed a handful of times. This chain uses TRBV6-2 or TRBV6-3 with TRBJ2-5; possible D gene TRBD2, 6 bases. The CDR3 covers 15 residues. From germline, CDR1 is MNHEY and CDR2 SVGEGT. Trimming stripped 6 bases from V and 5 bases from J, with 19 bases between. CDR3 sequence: CASSLRGRKQETQYF. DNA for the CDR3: TGTGCCAGCAGCCTTCGGGGGAGGAAGCAGGAGACCCAGTACTTC.

CDR3 loop: CASSLFVRGPGQAKNTGELFF. The CDR3 nucleotides read TGTGCCAGCAGTTTATTCGTTCGTGGGCCCGGACAGGCTAAGAACACCGGGGAGCTGTTTTTT. The chain joins TRBV28 to TRBJ2-2; 7 nucleotides agree with TRBD1. This CDR3 region has 21 residues. V was clipped by 1 base and J by 1 base; unmatched bases: 18. Germline V gene sequence: CDR1 MDHEN, CDR2 SYDVKM.

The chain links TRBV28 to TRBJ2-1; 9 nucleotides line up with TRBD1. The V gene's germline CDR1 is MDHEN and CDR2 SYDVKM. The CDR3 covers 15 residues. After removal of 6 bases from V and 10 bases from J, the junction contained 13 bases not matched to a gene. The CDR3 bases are TGTGCCAGCAGATCTACCGGGACAGGGAGACAAGAGCAGTTCTTC. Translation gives CASRSTGTGRQEQFF.

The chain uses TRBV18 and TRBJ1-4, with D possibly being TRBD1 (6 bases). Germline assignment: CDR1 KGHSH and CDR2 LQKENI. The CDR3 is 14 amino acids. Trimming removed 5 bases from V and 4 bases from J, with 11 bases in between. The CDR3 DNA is TGTGCCAGCTCAGAGACAGGAATTAATGAAAAACTGTTTTTT. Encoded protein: CASSETGINEKLFF.

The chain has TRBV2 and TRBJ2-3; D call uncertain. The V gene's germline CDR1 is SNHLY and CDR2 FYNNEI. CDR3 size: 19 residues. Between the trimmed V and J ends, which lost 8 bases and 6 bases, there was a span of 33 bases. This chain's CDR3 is CASSLQLEKAGMSRDTQYF. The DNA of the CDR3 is TGTGCCAGCTCTCTTCAGCTGGAGAAGGCTGGTATGAGTCGGGATACGCAGTATTTT.

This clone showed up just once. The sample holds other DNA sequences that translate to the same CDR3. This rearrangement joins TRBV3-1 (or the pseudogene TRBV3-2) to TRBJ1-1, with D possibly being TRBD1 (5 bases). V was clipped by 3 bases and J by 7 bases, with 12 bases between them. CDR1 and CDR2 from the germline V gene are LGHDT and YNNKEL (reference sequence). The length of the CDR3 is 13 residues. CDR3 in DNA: TGTGCCAGCAGCCAGCGGGGCGGGGATGAAGCTTTCTTT. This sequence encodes CASSQRGGDEAFF.

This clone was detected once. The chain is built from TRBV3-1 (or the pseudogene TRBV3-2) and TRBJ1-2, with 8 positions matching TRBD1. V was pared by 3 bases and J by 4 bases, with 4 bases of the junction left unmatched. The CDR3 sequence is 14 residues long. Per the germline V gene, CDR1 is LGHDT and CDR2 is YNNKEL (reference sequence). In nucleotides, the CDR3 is TGTGCCAGCAGCCATTCTGGACAGGGCTATGGCTACACCTTC. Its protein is CASSHSGQGYGYTF.

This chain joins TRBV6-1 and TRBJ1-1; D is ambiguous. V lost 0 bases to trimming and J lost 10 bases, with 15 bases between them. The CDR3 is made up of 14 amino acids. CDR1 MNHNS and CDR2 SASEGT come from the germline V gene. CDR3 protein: CASSEALRGSGAFF. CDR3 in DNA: TGTGCCAGCAGTGAAGCGCTTCGAGGGTCAGGAGCTTTCTTT.

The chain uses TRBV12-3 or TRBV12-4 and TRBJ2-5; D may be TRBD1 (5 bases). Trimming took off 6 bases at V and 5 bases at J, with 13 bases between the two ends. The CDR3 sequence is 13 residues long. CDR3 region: CASSNIGAETQYF. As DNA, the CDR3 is TGTGCCAGCAGCAATATAGGGGCTGAGACCCAGTACTTC.

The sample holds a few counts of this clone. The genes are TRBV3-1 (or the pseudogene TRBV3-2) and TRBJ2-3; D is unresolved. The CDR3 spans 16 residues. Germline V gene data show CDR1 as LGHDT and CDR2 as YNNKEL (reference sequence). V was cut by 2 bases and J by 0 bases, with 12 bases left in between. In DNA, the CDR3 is TGTGCCAGCAGCCAACCTCCCCACTATAGCACAGATACGCAGTATTTT. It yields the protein CASSQPPHYSTDTQYF.

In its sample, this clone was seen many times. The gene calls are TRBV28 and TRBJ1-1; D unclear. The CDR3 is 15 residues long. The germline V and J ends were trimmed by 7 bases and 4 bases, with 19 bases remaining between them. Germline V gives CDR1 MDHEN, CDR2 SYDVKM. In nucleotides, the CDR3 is TGTGCCAGCACAAGGACCGGACTTACGTCCACTGAAGCTTTCTTT. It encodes CASTRTGLTSTEAFF.

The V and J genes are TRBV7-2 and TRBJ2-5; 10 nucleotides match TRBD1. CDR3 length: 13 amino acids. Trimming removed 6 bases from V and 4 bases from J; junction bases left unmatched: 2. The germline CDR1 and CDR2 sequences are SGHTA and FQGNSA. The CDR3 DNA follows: TGTGCCAGCAGGAGACAGGGGGCAGAGACCCAGTACTTC. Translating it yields CASRRQGAETQYF.

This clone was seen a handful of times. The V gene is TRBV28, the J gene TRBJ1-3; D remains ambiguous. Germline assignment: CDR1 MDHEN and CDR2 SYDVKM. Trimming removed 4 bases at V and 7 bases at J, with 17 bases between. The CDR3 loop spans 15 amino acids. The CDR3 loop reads CASSSPILLRNTIYF. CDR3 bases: TGTGCCAGCAGTTCGCCGATCCTTTTACGGAACACCATATATTTT.

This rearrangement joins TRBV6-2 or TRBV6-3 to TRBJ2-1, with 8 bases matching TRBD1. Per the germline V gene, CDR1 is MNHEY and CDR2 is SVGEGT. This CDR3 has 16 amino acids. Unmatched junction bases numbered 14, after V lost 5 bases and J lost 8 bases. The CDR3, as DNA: TGTGCCAGCAGTACGGGCTCAGGGGGCGTTACCGATGAGCAGTTCTTC. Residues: CASSTGSGGVTDEQFF.